These 6 T cell receptor beta chains originate from one sample sequenced in a study of shared clonotypes between healthy human individuals. Sequencing was performed with immunoSEQ multiplex PCR; in TCRdb, only in-frame clones are kept and a portion is missing. The profile shows approximately 720,000 clones, roughly 70% of them singletons. The sequencing sample was made of memory CD4+ T cells sorted from blood. As to subset: CD45RA-negative fraction. Receptors originate from a woman in her twenties or thirties in good health.

This chain uses TRBV6-1 with TRBJ2-3; 15 bases match TRBD2. The CDR3 covers 19 residues. The germline gives CDR1 MNHNS, CDR2 SASEGT. Unmatched junction bases numbered 12, after V lost 3 bases and J lost 5 bases. CDR3: CASSDGLAGGPGVRDTQYF. CDR3 DNA sequence: TGTGCCAGCAGTGACGGACTAGCGGGAGGGCCGGGGGTGAGAGATACGCAGTATTTT.

V and J are TRBV6-1 and TRBJ1-4; D may be TRBD1 (5 bases). Trimming left V 4 bases short and J 4 bases short, with 13 bases between. Germline assignment: CDR1 MNHNS and CDR2 SASEGT. This CDR3 is built from 15 residues. The CDR3 DNA reads TGTGCCAGCAGTGTAGGGGATAGAAATAATGAAAAACTGTTTTTT. It specifies CASSVGDRNNEKLFF.

This clone occurred a few times. The chain recombines TRBV6-6 with TRBJ1-1; 10 bases line up with TRBD1. The CDR3 loop spans 15 amino acids. CDR1 MNHNY and CDR2 SVGAGI come from the germline V gene (reference sequence). Trimming at V came to 6 bases and at J to 2 bases, leaving 6 bases not matched to a gene. The CDR3 loop reads CASRDRGTDNTEAFF. CDR3 bases: TGTGCCAGCAGGGACAGGGGGACAGACAACACTGAAGCTTTCTTT.

J is TRBJ1-5 and V is TRBV7-8; maybe TRBD1 (5 bases). The CDR3 loop spans 16 amino acids. The germline V gene has CDR1 SGHVS and CDR2 FQNEAQ. The V end was cut by 0 bases, the J end by 0 bases, with 9 bases between. Written as DNA, the CDR3 is TGTGCCAGCAGCTTAGCGGGGGGTGATAGCAATCAGCCCCAGCATTTT. Translation gives CASSLAGGDSNQPQHF.

The gene calls are TRBV7-9 and TRBJ1-1; D not certain. V dropped 0 bases and J dropped 5 bases, with 7 bases sitting between them. The germline V gene encodes CDR1 SEHNR and CDR2 FQNEAQ (reference sequence). The CDR3 has 13 residues. This CDR3 reads CASSLAKWTEAFF. For the CDR3, the DNA is TGTGCCAGCAGCTTAGCCAAGTGGACTGAAGCTTTCTTT.

This rearrangement joins TRBV5-8 to TRBJ2-7; the match to TRBD2 covers 7 bases. There are 15 residues in the CDR3. Germline loops: CDR1 SGHTS, CDR2 YDEGEE. V shed 0 bases, J shed 2 bases, and the junction held 5 bases outside the gene matches. As DNA, the CDR3 is TGTGCCAGCAGCTTGGGGCCGGGGGGAACCTACGAGCAGTACTTC. It codes for CASSLGPGGTYEQYF.